This passage covers 4 T cell receptor beta chains from one sample sequenced in a study of blood T cell repertoires in COVID-19. Sequencing was performed with immunoSEQ multiplex PCR; in TCRdb, only in-frame clones are kept and a portion is missing. The table lists 85,000 to 120,000 clones, about 83% of them singletons. The sequenced material came from peripheral blood. Receptor source: a man between 35 and 55 years old with active or convalescent COVID-19.

The V call is TRBV14, the J call TRBJ2-3; D is undetermined. CDR3 length: 13 residues. Germline V gene sequence: CDR1 SGHDN, CDR2 FVKESK. Trimming cost V 3 bases and J 2 bases, with 6 bases left between them. CDR3 DNA: TGTGCCAGCAGCCAGCGATTCACAGATACGCAGTATTTT. Translating gives CASSQRFTDTQYF.

The sample holds one count of this clone. The chain recombines TRBV6-5 with TRBJ1-4; tentative D call: TRBD1 (6 bases). There are 12 residues in the CDR3. V was trimmed by 6 bases and J by 15 bases, leaving 17 bases between them. The V gene's germline CDR1 is MNHEY and CDR2 SVGAGI. The CDR3 loop reads CASRNPGTMVFF. The CDR3 bases are TGTGCCAGCAGAAACCCCGGGACAATGGTGTTTTTT.

CDR3 nucleotide sequence: TGTGCCAGATTCAGGGGCGCCTACGAGCAGTACTTC. Translating gives CARFRGAYEQYF. The chain links TRBV27 to TRBJ2-7, with D maybe TRBD1 (6 bases). The CDR3 is made up of 12 amino acids. Germline V gene sequence: CDR1 MNHEY, CDR2 SMNVEV (reference sequence). The ends were cut back, 9 bases at V and 2 bases at J, with 11 bases in the middle.

The chain has TRBV29-1 and TRBJ2-3; D is perhaps TRBD2 (7 bases). The germline gives CDR1 SQVTM, CDR2 ANQGSEA. The CDR3 extends over 16 amino acids. The V end lost 4 bases, the J end lost 6 bases, and 23 bases lay between the germline ends. CDR3 in amino acids: CSVGTLGAGELDTQYF. CDR3 nucleotide sequence: TGCAGCGTTGGCACCCTGGGGGCGGGGGAACTGGATACGCAGTATTTT.